A single sample is the source of the 5 T cell receptor beta chains below, sequenced in a study of metastatic and nonmetastatic thyroid tumors. Thyroid surgery was performed in patients who had received no treatment beforehand. MiXCR reprocessed the PCR reads for TCRdb. The table has approximately 40,000 clones, around 20% seen once; the top ten hold roughly 15%. The sequenced material came from blood. The receptors come from a female donor with papillary thyroid cancer or a benign thyroid nodule (not recorded which). Some clones in this sample may be carry-over from other donors' samples.

This clone was recorded at least ten times. A much larger clone sits a single nucleotide away, making a read error possible. This chain uses TRBV6-2 or TRBV6-3 with TRBJ1-1; a weak D match, TRBD1 (5 bases). Germline-derived CDR1 and CDR2 are MNHEY and SVGEGT. This CDR3 is built from 15 residues. CDR3 protein: CANSYSSTRAPEAFF. In DNA, the CDR3 is TGTGCCAACAGTTACTCTTCAACCAGGGCCCCTGAAGCTTTCTTT.

This clone was observed many times. This CDR3 is also generated by other DNA sequences in the sample. The J gene is TRBJ2-3, the V gene TRBV24-1; 9 bases line up with TRBD2. J lost 5 bases, V lost 4 bases, and 9 bases had no gene match. The CDR3 spans 16 residues. Germline V CDR1 and CDR2: KGHDR, SFDVKD. CDR3 loop: CATSDPSGKGGDTQYF. CDR3 nucleotide sequence: TGTGCCACCAGTGACCCTAGCGGGAAAGGGGGAGATACGCAGTATTTT.

As regards this clone: A read error may account for a junction end that differs from germline. CDR3 DNA sequence: TGTGCCAGCAGTTTCTTGTGTCGGGACACTGAAGCCTTCTTT. It is translated as CASSFLCRDTEAFF. The V gene is TRBV12-3 or TRBV12-4, the J gene TRBJ1-1, with a tentative D call TRBD1 (6 bases). The CDR3 sequence is 14 residues long.

This clone was seen only a few times. A junction end diverges from the germline sequence, so it may reflect a read error. This chain connects TRBV24-1 to TRBJ2-7; either TRBD1 or TRBD2 may supply D (5 bases each). Germline lookup yields CDR1 KGHDR and CDR2 SFDVKD. This CDR3 region has 15 residues. CDR3 nucleotide sequence: TGTGCCACCAGTGATTTCAGCAGGTGCAGGGACGAGCAATACTTC. The encoded protein is CATSDFSRCRDEQYF.

This clone has ten or more counts. The V call is TRBV2, the J call TRBJ2-7, with D unclear. Germline values: CDR1 SNHLY, CDR2 FYNNEI. This CDR3 has 14 residues. The V and J ends lost 3 bases and 3 bases respectively, with 12 bases between them. In nucleotides, the CDR3 is TGTGCCAGCAGTGACAGACGGAGTAACTACGAGCAGTACTTC. Translating gives CASSDRRSNYEQYF.